This note documents a single T cell receptor beta chain sequence. Patients with stable or active relapsing-remitting disease, all of them treatment-naive, made up the multiple sclerosis controls. Negative isolation was used for CD8+ and CD4+ T cells and FACS enrichment for TEMRA cells. The data are from a study of CD8 T cells in Susac syndrome. The CDR3 is 16 residues long. The germline V gene encodes CDR1 MNHEY and CDR2 SMNVEV (reference sequence). J gave up 6 bases and V 6 bases, and 14 bases lay outside the gene matches. Random hexamers served to reverse transcribe roughly 0.5 to 1 ug RNA. Amplification of TCR beta CDR3 used immunoSEQ multiplex PCR across 54 Vbeta and 13 Jbeta. TCRdb re-derived calls from the immunoSEQ multiplex PCR reads in MiXCR, one entry per CDR3 protein. This table has about 400,000 distinct CDR3 sequences, roughly 85% appearing once.

The specimen was CD8+ T cells from PBMCs. The J gene is TRBJ1-2, the V gene TRBV27; TRBD1 matches 9 bases. This sequence was found in a human donor with multiple sclerosis. The DNA for the CDR3 is TGTGCCAGCAGATATTCCGGGACAGGGTATAATCATGGCTACACCTTC. This encodes CASRYSGTGYNHGYTF.